Below, one T cell receptor beta chain is given with its context. Its antigen remains unknown. This sample was taken from a study of pediatric ulcerative colitis. The length of the CDR3 is 10 residues. The V gene lost 2 bases and the J gene lost 6 bases, with 0 bases spanning the gap. Regarding the study as a whole: A couple of patients' blood samples yielded substantially fewer templates.

During colonoscopy, one to two rectal pinch biopsies were collected. The diagnostic colonoscopy in ulcerative colitis patients preceded any immunosuppressive treatment. Using immunoSEQ multiplex PCR, the repertoire was profiled, and TCRdb retains in-frame clones only, with some absent. This table has more than 35,000 clones, 73% appearing once. This receptor was identified in a boy between 10 and 17 years old with moderate ulcerative colitis. The sequencing input was gut tissue. The rearrangement uses TRBV5-7 and TRBJ2-1; D is unresolved. TRBV5-7 is labeled an ORF, and its function is uncertain. The chain's CDR3 is CASSFNEQFF. The CDR3 DNA follows: TGTGCCAGCAGCTTCAATGAGCAGTTCTTC.